The TCR beta chain described here comes from a study of persistence of HIV-infected CD4 T cells. Study conclusions and caveats: TCR analyses could not target the rare provirus-carrying CMV-responding cells. Compared with CD3/CD28-stimulated cells, CMV- and Gag-responding cells showed lower TCRbeta richness.

Notes on this clone: Its target is unknown. The same CDR3 can be traced to other DNA sequences in this sample.

The V end was cut by 2 bases, the J end by 3 bases, with 17 bases between. CDR3 size: 16 residues. In germline, CDR1 is GTSNPN, CDR2 SVGIG (reference sequence). Cells were stimulated with CMV-infected fibroblast lysates at approximately 10 ug/mL. Sorting selected CD4+ T cells upregulating both CD40 ligand and CD69. The libraries were made with immunoSEQ version 4 in survey mode. Template was genomic DNA at 10 ng/uL, with up to roughly 1 ug used per sample. Sequencing used immunoSEQ multiplex PCR; TCRdb keeps in-frame clones, though not all of them. Of some 16,000 clones in the sample, about 61% were seen once.

The J gene is TRBJ1-5, the V gene TRBV30, with D hard to call. The sample here was CD4+ T cells sorted from PBMCs after approximately 20-hour stimulation, taken from a patient who received antiretroviral therapy. The receptor was isolated from an adult woman with HIV who was CMV-seropositive. The CDR3 DNA reads TGTGCCTGGAGTCGAGGGTTGGAGGTGATCAATCAGCCCCAGCATTTT. Encoded protein: CAWSRGLEVINQPQHF.